What follows are 25 T cell receptor beta chains derived from one specimen sequenced in a study of T cell changes during pregnancy in multiple sclerosis. Using immunoSEQ multiplex PCR, the repertoire was profiled, and TCRdb retains in-frame clones only, with some absent. The sample records 45,000 to 70,000 clones, under 95% being singletons. The specimen comprised CD4+ T cells from peripheral blood mononuclear cells, sampled in the second trimester of pregnancy. These receptors came from a female donor with multiple sclerosis, enrolled in a pregnancy study.

This sequence joins TRBV5-5 and TRBJ1-2; TRBD1 agrees at 10 bases. Looked up from germline, CDR1 is SGHKS and CDR2 is YYEKEE (reference sequence). The CDR3 is 14 residues long. The V segment lost 4 bases and the J segment 6 bases; nucleotides outside the gene matches: 6. The CDR3 spells CASSRTTGGDGYTF. CDR3 nucleotides: TGTGCCAGCAGCCGGACGACAGGGGGCGATGGCTACACCTTC. The whole variable domain, filled in from reference TRBV5-5 and TRBJ1-2, reads DAGVTQSPTHLIKTRGQQVTLRCSPISGHKSVSWYQQVLGQGPQFIFQYYEKEERGRGNFPDRFSARQFPNYSSELNVNALLLGDSALYLCASSRTTGGDGYTFGSGTRLTVV.

The chain carries TRBV6-5 and TRBJ1-6; the match to TRBD1 covers 8 bases. J lost 7 bases, V lost 2 bases, and 1 base had no gene match. Germline assignment: CDR1 MNHEY and CDR2 SVGAGI. This CDR3 has 14 amino acids. DNA for the CDR3: TGTGCCAGCAGTTACGGGGACAGGAATTCACCCCTCCACTTT. Translating it yields CASSYGDRNSPLHF.

The chain couples TRBV19 to TRBJ2-6; 8 nucleotides line up with TRBD1. CDR3 length: 18 amino acids. V lost 3 bases to trimming and J lost 0 bases; unmatched junction nucleotides: 7. Looked up from germline, CDR1 is LNHDA and CDR2 is SQIVND (reference sequence). CDR3 sequence: CASSIGRTGFSGANVLTF. CDR3 DNA sequence: TGTGCCAGTAGTATCGGACGGACAGGGTTCTCTGGGGCCAACGTCCTGACTTTC. The entire variable domain, with the rest obtained from reference TRBV19 and TRBJ2-6, is as follows: DGGITQSPKYLFRKEGQNVTLSCEQNLNHDAMYWYRQDPGQGLRLIYYSQIVNDFQKGDIAEGYSVSREKKESFPLTVTSAQKNPTAFYLCASSIGRTGFSGANVLTFGAGSRLTVL.

The CDR3 here is CASSPRVEGYGYTF. CDR3 nucleotide sequence: TGCGCCAGCAGCCCCAGGGTGGAGGGCTATGGCTACACCTTC. The genes are TRBV5-1 and TRBJ1-2; possibly TRBD1 for D (5 bases). This CDR3 is built from 14 residues. Looked up from germline, CDR1 is SGHRS and CDR2 is YFSETQ. The germline V and J ends were trimmed by 4 bases and 4 bases, with 14 bases remaining between them.

The chain couples TRBV5-4 to TRBJ2-5; the match to TRBD2 covers 8 bases. The CDR3 sequence is 14 residues long. Germline V gene sequence: CDR1 SGHNT, CDR2 YYREEE (reference sequence). V was clipped by 5 bases and J by 13 bases; unmatched bases: 16. CDR3 region: CASSLPGGLGLLYF. The DNA for the CDR3 is TGTGCCAGCAGTCTTCCGGGGGGGCTGGGTCTGCTGTACTTC. The full variable domain, completed using reference TRBV5-4 and TRBJ2-5, is ETGVTQSPTHLIKTRGQQVTLRCSSQSGHNTVSWYQQALGQGPQFIFQYYREEENGRGNFPPRFSGLQFPNYSSELNVNALELDDSALYLCASSLPGGLGLLYFGPGTRLLVL.

For the CDR3, the DNA is TGTGCCAGCAGTCCCGGGACAGGGGGTCCGGGTGAAAAACTGTTTTTT. This encodes CASSPGTGGPGEKLFF. J is TRBJ1-4 and V is TRBV2, with 11 positions matching TRBD1. V gave up 5 bases and J gave up 7 bases; unmatched junction bases: 9. The CDR3 has 16 amino acids. Germline V gene sequence: CDR1 SNHLY, CDR2 FYNNEI.

The V and J genes are TRBV10-3 and TRBJ1-1, with D maybe TRBD1 (6 bases). V was clipped by 10 bases and J by 3 bases, with 15 bases between them. Germline values: CDR1 ENHRY, CDR2 SYGVKD. CDR3 length: 13 amino acids. CDR3 sequence (DNA): TGTGCCACCCACAGGGACGAGGACACTGAAGCTTTCTTT. Amino acid sequence: CATHRDEDTEAFF.

This rearrangement joins TRBV6-1 to TRBJ2-5; D not certain. The CDR3 is made up of 13 amino acids. The germline gives CDR1 MNHNS, CDR2 SASEGT. V lost 0 bases, J lost 2 bases, and 4 bases lay in between. The CDR3 DNA reads as TGTGCCAGCAGTGAAGCGACTCAAGAGACCCAGTACTTC. Translation gives CASSEATQETQYF.

J is TRBJ2-7 and V is TRBV2, with 7 bases that match TRBD2. CDR1 and CDR2 from the germline V gene are SNHLY and FYNNEI. Germline trimming cut 1 base from V and 3 bases from J; bases unmatched to any gene: 3. CDR3 length: 14 amino acids. The CDR3 loop reads CASSEERGRYEQYF. CDR3 nucleotide sequence: TGTGCCAGCAGTGAAGAGCGGGGCCGCTACGAGCAGTACTTC.

J is TRBJ2-5 and V is TRBV18; tentatively, D is TRBD2 (6 bases). Germline CDR1 reads KGHSH; CDR2 reads LQKENI. This CDR3 has 16 residues. V gave up 4 bases and J gave up 5 bases, with 20 bases separating them. The CDR3 DNA sequence: TGTGCCAGCTCACTAGGGATAGAGACCGCGGGGGAGACCCAGTACTTC. It yields the protein CASSLGIETAGETQYF.

This rearrangement joins TRBV19 to TRBJ1-1, with unresolved D. The V gene lost 5 bases and the J gene lost 4 bases, with 14 bases spanning the gap. CDR1 and CDR2 from the germline V gene are LNHDA and SQIVND (reference sequence). The CDR3 has 14 residues. The DNA for the CDR3 is TGTGCCAGTAGTCCCCCGGGGAGGGCCACTGAAGCTTTCTTT. Its protein product is CASSPPGRATEAFF.

The rearrangement links TRBV5-5 to TRBJ1-1; D gene unclear. Trimming shortened V by 0 bases and J by 6 bases, and 9 bases separated the two germline ends. This CDR3 has 13 amino acids. Germline CDR1 and CDR2: SGHKS and YYEKEE (reference sequence). The CDR3 reads CASSLAPTSEAFF. CDR3 bases: TGTGCCAGCAGCTTGGCCCCCACTTCTGAAGCTTTCTTT.

In its sample, this clone was seen once. J is TRBJ2-2 and V is TRBV18; a possible D gene is TRBD2 (6 bases). The CDR3 runs 14 residues. Trimming removed 6 bases at V and 2 bases at J, with 10 bases between. Germline lookup yields CDR1 KGHSH and CDR2 LQKENI. The CDR3 spells CASSLRDNTGELFF. DNA for the CDR3: TGTGCCAGCTCGCTGCGGGACAACACCGGGGAGCTGTTTTTT.

This clone was detected once. This chain joins TRBV6-6 and TRBJ2-3, with a weak D call TRBD2 (7 bases). V was shortened by 4 bases and J by 6 bases, with 14 bases between the two germline ends. CDR3 length: 14 amino acids. Per the germline V gene, CDR1 is MNHNY and CDR2 is SVGAGI (reference sequence). In nucleotides, the CDR3 is TGTGCCAGCAGTTTACAGGAGGGGGGGGATACGCAGTATTTT. Its translation: CASSLQEGGDTQYF.

V is TRBV5-5 and J is TRBJ2-3; TRBD2 agrees at 10 bases. The V gene's germline CDR1 is SGHKS and CDR2 YYEKEE (reference sequence). V was clipped by 1 base and J by 3 bases; unmatched bases: 8. The CDR3 covers 17 residues. DNA of the CDR3: TGTGCCAGCAGCTTGACAAGCGGGGGGGCATTTACAGATACGCAGTATTTT. As protein: CASSLTSGGAFTDTQYF.

This clone appeared a single time. The chain uses TRBV28 and TRBJ1-5, with 7 bases that match TRBD1. The V segment lost 6 bases and the J segment 0 bases; nucleotides outside the gene matches: 11. The CDR3 has 17 residues. CDR1 and CDR2 from the germline V gene are MDHEN and SYDVKM. DNA for the CDR3: TGTGCCAGCAGCTCCAACAGGGGTGGCATTAGCAATCAGCCCCAGCATTTT. Its protein product is CASSSNRGGISNQPQHF.

The chain uses TRBV30 and TRBJ1-4, with D hard to call. This CDR3 comprises 13 residues. The germline V gene has CDR1 GTSNPN and CDR2 SVGIG (reference sequence). V lost 4 bases and J lost 8, with 14 bases in between. CDR3 amino acids: CAWTTVGREKLFF. The CDR3 bases are TGTGCCTGGACTACAGTAGGCAGAGAAAAACTGTTTTTT.

The V call is TRBV5-4, the J call TRBJ1-6, with D unresolved. Germline CDR1 and CDR2: SGHNT and YYREEE (reference sequence). Trimming pared 0 bases from V and 8 bases from J, leaving 9 bases between. The CDR3 extends over 14 amino acids. This CDR3 reads CASSLEAPDSPLHF. DNA of the CDR3: TGTGCCAGCAGCTTGGAAGCGCCGGATTCACCCCTCCACTTT.

The chain couples TRBV28 to TRBJ2-7, with D tentatively TRBD1 (5 bases). Trimming took off 9 bases at V and 5 bases at J, with 20 bases between the two ends. The CDR3 consists of 14 residues. In germline, CDR1 is MDHEN, CDR2 SYDVKM. The CDR3 nucleotides are TGTGCCAGTCTTCCCTGGGGCGGTCCCCACGAGCAGTACTTC. Amino acids: CASLPWGGPHEQYF.

V gene TRBV4-1 combines with J gene TRBJ2-2; D ambiguous. Trimming shortened V by 0 bases and J by 6 bases, and 14 bases separated the two germline ends. CDR1 is MGHRA, CDR2 YSYEKL, per germline. The CDR3 extends over 16 amino acids. CDR3 loop: CASSQEGDPEAGELFF. As DNA, the CDR3 is TGCGCCAGCAGCCAAGAAGGCGACCCCGAGGCCGGGGAGCTGTTTTTT.

This clone was observed a single time. The V call is TRBV2, the J call TRBJ1-1; no clear D. CDR1 is SNHLY, CDR2 FYNNEI, per germline. The V end was cut by 7 bases, the J end by 5 bases, with 23 bases between. This CDR3 has 16 residues. The CDR3 region is CASTFARVRGRTEAFF. The CDR3 DNA sequence: TGTGCCAGCACCTTCGCGAGGGTAAGAGGGAGAACTGAAGCTTTCTTT.

This chain connects TRBV14 to TRBJ2-2; 7 bases are shared with TRBD1. Trimming at V came to 4 bases and at J to 6 bases, leaving 5 bases not matched to a gene. The CDR3 covers 14 residues. Germline CDR1 and CDR2: SGHDN and FVKESK. The CDR3: CASSLTGKSGELFF. The CDR3 DNA follows: TGTGCCAGCAGCCTGACAGGGAAATCCGGGGAGCTGTTTTTT. Filled out from reference TRBV14 and TRBJ2-2, the complete variable domain reads EAGVTQFPSHSVIEKGQTVTLRCDPISGHDNLYWYRRVMGKEIKFLLHFVKESKQDESGMPNNRFLAERTGGTYSTLKVQPAELEDSGVYFCASSLTGKSGELFFGEGSRLTVL.

This chain links TRBV2 with TRBJ1-2; D unresolved. The CDR3 loop spans 13 amino acids. Per the germline V gene, CDR1 is SNHLY and CDR2 is FYNNEI. Deletions cut 3 bases from V and 1 base from J, with 6 bases between. The CDR3 region has the DNA TGTGCCAGCAGTGATCCCCTTAACTATGGCTACACCTTC. It codes for CASSDPLNYGYTF. The whole variable domain, filled in from reference TRBV2 and TRBJ1-2, reads EPEVTQTPSHQVTQMGQEVILRCVPISNHLYFYWYRQILGQKVEFLVSFYNNEISEKSEIFDDQFSVERPDGSNFTLKIRSTKLEDSAMYFCASSDPLNYGYTFGSGTRLTVV.

The chain recombines TRBV9 with TRBJ2-3; the match to TRBD2 covers 8 bases. Germline V lookup: CDR1 SGDLS, CDR2 YYNGEE. The ends lost 0 bases at V and 2 bases at J; junction bases unmatched: 8. This CDR3 region has 17 residues. The CDR3 spells CASSVAGGPSYTDTQYF. The CDR3 region has the DNA TGTGCCAGCAGCGTAGCGGGGGGGCCGTCTTACACAGATACGCAGTATTTT.

J is TRBJ2-1 and V is TRBV2, with 12 bases that match TRBD2. CDR3 length: 17 amino acids. With V trimmed by 3 bases and J by 12 bases, 15 bases remained unmatched. CDR1 is SNHLY and CDR2 is FYNNEI in the germline V gene. The CDR3 DNA sequence: TGTGCCAGCAGTGATACTAGCGGGAGGTCCCCGGGTATCGGGCAGTTCTTC. Amino acid sequence: CASSDTSGRSPGIGQFF.